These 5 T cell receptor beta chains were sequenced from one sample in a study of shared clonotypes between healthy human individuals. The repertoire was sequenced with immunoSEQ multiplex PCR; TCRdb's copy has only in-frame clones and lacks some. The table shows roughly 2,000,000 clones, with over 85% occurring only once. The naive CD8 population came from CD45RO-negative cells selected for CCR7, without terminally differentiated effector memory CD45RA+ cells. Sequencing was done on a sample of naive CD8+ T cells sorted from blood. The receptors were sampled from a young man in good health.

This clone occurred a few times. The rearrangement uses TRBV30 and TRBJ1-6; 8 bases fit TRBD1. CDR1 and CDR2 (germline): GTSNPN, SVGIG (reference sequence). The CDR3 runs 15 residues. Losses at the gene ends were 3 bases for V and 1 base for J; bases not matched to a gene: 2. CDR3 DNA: TGTGCCTGGAGGTGGACAGGGTCCTATAATTCACCCCTCCACTTT. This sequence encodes CAWRWTGSYNSPLHF. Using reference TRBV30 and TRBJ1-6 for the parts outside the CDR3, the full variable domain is SQTIHQWPATLVQPVGSPLSLECTVEGTSNPNLYWYRQAAGRGLQLLFYSVGIGQISSEVPQNLSASRPQDRQFILSSKKLLLSDSGFYLCAWRWTGSYNSPLHFGNGTRLTVT.

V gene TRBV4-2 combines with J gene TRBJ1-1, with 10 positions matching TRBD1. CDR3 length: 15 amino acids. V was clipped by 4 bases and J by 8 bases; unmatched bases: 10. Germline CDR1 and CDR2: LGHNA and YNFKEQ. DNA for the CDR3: TGTGCCAGCAGCCGGGAGGGGGGACAGGGGTTAGAAGCTTTCTTT. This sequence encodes CASSREGGQGLEAFF.

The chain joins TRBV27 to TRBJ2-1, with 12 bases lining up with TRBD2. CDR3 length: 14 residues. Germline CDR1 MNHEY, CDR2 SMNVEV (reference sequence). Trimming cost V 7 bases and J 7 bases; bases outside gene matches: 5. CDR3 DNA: TGTGCCAGCACCCTAGCGGGAGGGCCTAATGAGCAGTTCTTC. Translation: CASTLAGGPNEQFF.

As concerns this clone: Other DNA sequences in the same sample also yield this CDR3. The CDR3 nucleotides read TGTGCCAGCAGCGACGGCAATCAGCCCCAGCATTTT. The encoded protein is CASSDGNQPQHF. The chain carries TRBV7-9 and TRBJ1-5; D ambiguous. The V gene lost 5 bases and the J gene lost 2 bases, with 4 bases spanning the gap. The CDR3 consists of 12 residues. Germline V CDR1 and CDR2: SEHNR, FQNEAQ (reference sequence).

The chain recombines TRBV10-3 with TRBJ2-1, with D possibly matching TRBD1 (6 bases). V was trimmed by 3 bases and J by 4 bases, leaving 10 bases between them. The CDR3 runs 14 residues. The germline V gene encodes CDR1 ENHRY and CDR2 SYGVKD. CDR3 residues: CAISDPGEYNEQFF. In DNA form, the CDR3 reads TGTGCCATCAGTGATCCAGGGGAATACAATGAGCAGTTCTTC.